The entry below describes one TCR beta chain. Its antigen is as yet unknown. The method was immunoSEQ multiplex PCR; TCRdb's version includes in-frame clones alone and lacks a portion of them. The sample carries more than 60,000 clones, less than 95% recorded once. The sample is drawn from a study of human versus mouse CDR3 diversity and MHC coevolution. Study observations and caveats: Human T cells underwent selection on roughly 6 different MHC II alleles. Approximately 1.7 million TCR beta clonotypes were estimated for humans, the largest repertoire. Human CDR3s averaged more deletions and insertions than mouse CDR3s.

The CDR3 has 13 amino acids. Germline CDR1 MGHDK, CDR2 SYGVNS. V was clipped by 3 bases and J by 8 bases, with 8 bases between them. Sorting isolated naive CD4 T cells lacking CD45RO and expressing CD62L. The chain couples TRBV25-1 to TRBJ1-6; D unclear. This receptor was identified in a person between 25 and 70 years old in good health. Sequencing input: naive CD4+ T cells from blood. Stated subset: CD45RO-negative CD62L-positive naive CD4 T cells. For the CDR3, the DNA is TGTGCCAGCAGTGATTACAGATATTCACCCCTCCACTTT. Amino acids: CASSDYRYSPLHF.